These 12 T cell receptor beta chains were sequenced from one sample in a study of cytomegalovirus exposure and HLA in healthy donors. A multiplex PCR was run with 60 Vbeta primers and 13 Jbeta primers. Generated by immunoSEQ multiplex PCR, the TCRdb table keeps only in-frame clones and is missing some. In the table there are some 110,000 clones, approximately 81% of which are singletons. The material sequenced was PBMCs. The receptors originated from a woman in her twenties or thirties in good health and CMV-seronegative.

The CDR3 here is CASSQPPGQGFTEAFF. Written as DNA, the CDR3 is TGCGCCAGCAGCCAACCCCCGGGACAGGGATTCACTGAAGCTTTCTTT. This sequence joins TRBV4-1 and TRBJ1-1; 9 bases map to TRBD1. The CDR3 contains 16 residues. Germline V CDR1 and CDR2: MGHRA, YSYEKL. J lost 4 bases, V lost 2 bases, and 8 bases had no gene match.

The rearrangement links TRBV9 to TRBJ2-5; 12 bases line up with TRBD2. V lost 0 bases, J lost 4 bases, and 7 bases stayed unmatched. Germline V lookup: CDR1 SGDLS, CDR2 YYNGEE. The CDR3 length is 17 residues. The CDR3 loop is CASSVGLAGGPAETQYF. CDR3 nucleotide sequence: TGTGCCAGCAGCGTAGGGCTAGCGGGAGGGCCGGCAGAGACCCAGTACTTC.

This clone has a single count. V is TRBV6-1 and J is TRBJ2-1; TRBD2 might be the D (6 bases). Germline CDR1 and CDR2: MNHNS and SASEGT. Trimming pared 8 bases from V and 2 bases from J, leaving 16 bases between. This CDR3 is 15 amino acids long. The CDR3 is CASLSGGRPYNEQFF. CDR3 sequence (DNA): TGTGCCAGCCTCTCTGGTGGGAGGCCCTACAATGAGCAGTTCTTC.

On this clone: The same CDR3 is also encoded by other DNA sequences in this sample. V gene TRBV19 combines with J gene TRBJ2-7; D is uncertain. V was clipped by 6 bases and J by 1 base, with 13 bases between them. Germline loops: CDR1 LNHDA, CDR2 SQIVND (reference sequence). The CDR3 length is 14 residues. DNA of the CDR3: TGTGCCAGTAGCCCCCAGGCTTCATCCTACGAGCAGTACTTC. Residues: CASSPQASSYEQYF. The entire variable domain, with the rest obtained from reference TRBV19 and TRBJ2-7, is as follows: DGGITQSPKYLFRKEGQNVTLSCEQNLNHDAMYWYRQDPGQGLRLIYYSQIVNDFQKGDIAEGYSVSREKKESFPLTVTSAQKNPTAFYLCASSPQASSYEQYFGPGTRLTVT.

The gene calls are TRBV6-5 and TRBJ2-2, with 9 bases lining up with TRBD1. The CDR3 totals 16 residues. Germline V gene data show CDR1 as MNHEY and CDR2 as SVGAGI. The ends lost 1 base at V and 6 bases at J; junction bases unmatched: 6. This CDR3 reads CASSYWPGQGSGELFF. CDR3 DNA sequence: TGTGCCAGCAGTTACTGGCCGGGACAGGGATCCGGGGAGCTGTTTTTT.

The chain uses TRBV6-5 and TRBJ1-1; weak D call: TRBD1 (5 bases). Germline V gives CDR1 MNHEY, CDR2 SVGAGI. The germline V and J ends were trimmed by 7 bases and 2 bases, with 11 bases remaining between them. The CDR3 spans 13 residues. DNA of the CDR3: TGTGCCAGCAAGAGACAGACTAACACTGAAGCTTTCTTT. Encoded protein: CASKRQTNTEAFF.

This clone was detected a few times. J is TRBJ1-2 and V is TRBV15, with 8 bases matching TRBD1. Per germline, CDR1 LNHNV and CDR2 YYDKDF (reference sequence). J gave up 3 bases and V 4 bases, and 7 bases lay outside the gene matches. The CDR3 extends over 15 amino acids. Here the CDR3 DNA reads TGTGCCACCAGCACCTCCAGGGGGCAGGACTATGGCTACACCTTC. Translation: CATSTSRGQDYGYTF. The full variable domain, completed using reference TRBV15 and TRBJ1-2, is DAMVIQNPRYQVTQFGKPVTLSCSQTLNHNVMYWYQQKSSQAPKLLFHYYDKDFNNEADTPDNFQSRRPNTSFCFLDIRSPGLGDTAMYLCATSTSRGQDYGYTFGSGTRLTVV.

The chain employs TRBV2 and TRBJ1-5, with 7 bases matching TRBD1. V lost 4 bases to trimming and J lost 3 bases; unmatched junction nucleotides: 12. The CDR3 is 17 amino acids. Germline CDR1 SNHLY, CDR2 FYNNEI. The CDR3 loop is CASSVAVGQGDNQPQHF. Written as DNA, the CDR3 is TGTGCCAGCAGTGTTGCAGTCGGGCAGGGGGACAATCAGCCCCAGCATTTT.

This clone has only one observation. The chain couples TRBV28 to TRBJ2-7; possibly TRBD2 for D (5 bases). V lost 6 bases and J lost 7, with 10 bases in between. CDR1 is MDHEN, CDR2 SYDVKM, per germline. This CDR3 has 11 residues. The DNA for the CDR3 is TGTGCCAGCAGCAAGACGGGGGAGCAGTACTTC. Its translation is CASSKTGEQYF.

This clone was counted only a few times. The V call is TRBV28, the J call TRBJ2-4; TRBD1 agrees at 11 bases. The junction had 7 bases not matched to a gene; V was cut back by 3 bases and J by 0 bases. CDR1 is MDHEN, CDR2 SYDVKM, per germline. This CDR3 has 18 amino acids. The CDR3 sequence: CASSFPGQGEVAKNIQYF. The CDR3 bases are TGTGCCAGCAGTTTTCCGGGACAGGGGGAAGTAGCCAAAAACATTCAGTACTTC.

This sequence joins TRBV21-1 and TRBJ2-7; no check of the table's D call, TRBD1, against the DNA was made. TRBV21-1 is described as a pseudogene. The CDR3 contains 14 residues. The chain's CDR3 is CASSKKGQGMVTYF. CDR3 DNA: TGTGCCAGCAGCAAAAAGGGGCAGGGAATGGTCACGTACTTC.

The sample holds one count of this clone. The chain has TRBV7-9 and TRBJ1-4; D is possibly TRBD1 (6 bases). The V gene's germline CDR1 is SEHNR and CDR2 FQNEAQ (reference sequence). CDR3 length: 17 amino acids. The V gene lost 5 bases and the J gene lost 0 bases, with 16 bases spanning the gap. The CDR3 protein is CASSKSQGRATNEKLFF. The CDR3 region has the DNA TGTGCCAGCAGCAAATCACAGGGAAGAGCAACTAATGAAAAACTGTTTTTT.